Listed here are 21 T cell receptor beta chains from one sample, sequenced in a study of CD8 T cells in ankylosing spondylitis. A single record per CDR3 protein comes from TCRdb applying MiXCR to the 5' RACE reads. This sample has about 220,000 distinct CDR3 sequences; under 30% occur once, and the top ten carry approximately 6.6%. Sequencing used blood, either unsorted or a sorted T cell fraction (not recorded which). Every receptor here comes from a male donor with ankylosing spondylitis or in good health (not recorded which).

This clonotype has a handful of counts. The rearrangement uses TRBV12-3 or TRBV12-4 and TRBJ2-4, with TRBD1 as a possible D gene (6 bases). V was trimmed by 5 bases and J by 3 bases, leaving 17 bases between them. CDR3 length: 16 amino acids. The CDR3 here is CASSPNRVWGKNIQYF. CDR3 sequence (DNA): TGTGCCAGCAGTCCAAACAGGGTTTGGGGCAAAAACATTCAGTACTTC.

Many counts were recorded for this clonotype. This rearrangement joins TRBV12-3 or TRBV12-4 to TRBJ1-2; D ambiguous. This CDR3 contains 14 residues. Trimming took off 8 bases at V and 1 base at J, with 14 bases between the two ends. The CDR3 sequence: CASATGPLNYGYTF. Written as DNA, the CDR3 is TGTGCCAGCGCCACTGGCCCACTTAACTATGGCTACACCTTC.

The chain joins TRBV29-1 to TRBJ2-1; D unclear. CDR1 is SQVTM and CDR2 is ANQGSEA in the germline V gene. This CDR3 has 15 residues. Trimming took 0 bases from V and 3 from J, leaving 12 bases between them. CDR3 coding DNA: TGCAGCGTTGAAGAGGGCACCCCAGGCTACAATGAGCAGTTCTTC. Its translation: CSVEEGTPGYNEQFF.

The table lists this clonotype with a count of one. V usage is TRBV29-1 and J usage is TRBJ2-3, with 7 nucleotides matching TRBD1. This CDR3 has 14 residues. Germline CDR1 SQVTM, CDR2 ANQGSEA. V lost 7 bases to trimming and J lost 3 bases; unmatched junction nucleotides: 10. This CDR3 reads CSAEGAGGTDTQYF. In DNA form, the CDR3 reads TGCAGCGCCGAAGGGGCAGGGGGAACAGATACGCAGTATTTT.

This clonotype was found many times. The J gene is TRBJ2-5, the V gene TRBV7-2; 8 nucleotides agree with TRBD2. With 3 bases clipped from V and 4 bases from J, the junction kept 7 bases outside the gene matches. CDR1 SGHTA and CDR2 FQGNSA come from the germline V gene. The CDR3 runs 15 residues. The CDR3 sequence is CASSFVAGGPETQYF. CDR3 coding DNA: TGTGCCAGCAGCTTTGTCGCGGGAGGCCCAGAGACCCAGTACTTC.

This clonotype came up many times. The rearrangement joins TRBV20-1 to TRBJ2-1; 7 bases are shared with TRBD2. CDR3 length: 15 amino acids. Per germline, CDR1 DFQATT and CDR2 SNEGSKA (reference sequence). V gave up 3 bases and J gave up 4 bases; unmatched junction bases: 9. The CDR3 loop reads CSARSGLGPYNEQFF. CDR3 DNA sequence: TGCAGTGCTAGGTCCGGACTAGGGCCATACAATGAGCAGTTCTTC.

The chain is built from TRBV15 and TRBJ2-5, with D uncertain. This CDR3 has 13 amino acids. V was trimmed by 1 base and J by 5 bases, leaving 8 bases between them. Germline V gene sequence: CDR1 LNHNV, CDR2 YYDKDF (reference sequence). The CDR3 is CATSRAPPETQYF. The CDR3 DNA follows: TGTGCCACCAGCAGAGCTCCACCGGAGACCCAGTACTTC.

This chain links TRBV29-1 with TRBJ2-5, with D perhaps TRBD1 (6 bases). There are 12 residues in the CDR3. V was shortened by 6 bases and J by 3 bases, with 11 bases between the two germline ends. CDR1 and CDR2 (germline): SQVTM, ANQGSEA. CDR3 protein: CSVGHMEETQYF. As DNA, the CDR3 is TGCAGCGTGGGACATATGGAAGAGACCCAGTACTTC.

The V and J genes are TRBV7-9 and TRBJ2-3; 8 nucleotides line up with TRBD2. Per germline, CDR1 SEHNR and CDR2 FQNEAQ (reference sequence). This CDR3 has 14 residues. Trimming took 11 bases from V and 1 from J; bases not matched to a gene: 8. CDR3 bases: TGTGCCGGAAGAGCGGGAGCGGGCACAGATACGCAGTATTTT. This encodes CAGRAGAGTDTQYF.

The J gene is TRBJ2-1, the V gene TRBV20-1, with TRBD1 matching over 7 bases. The trim removed 7 bases at V and 2 bases at J, leaving 5 bases unmatched. This CDR3 has 13 amino acids. CDR1 is DFQATT and CDR2 is SNEGSKA in the germline V gene (reference sequence). The CDR3 DNA follows: TGCAGTGAAGGGGACAGCACCTACAATGAGCAGTTCTTC. This sequence encodes CSEGDSTYNEQFF.

This clonotype was seen repeatedly, ten times or more. The gene calls are TRBV5-6 and TRBJ2-7; 8 positions agree with TRBD1. This CDR3 is 18 amino acids long. The J segment lost 2 bases and the V segment lost 4 bases, leaving 17 bases of the junction unmatched. Germline loops: CDR1 SGHDT, CDR2 YYEEEE. The CDR3 DNA is TGTGCCAGCAGCCGCACAGGGGGGCGGTCGCTAGGCACCTACGAGCAGTACTTC. It encodes CASSRTGGRSLGTYEQYF.

There are many counts of this clonotype. The chain combines TRBV12-3 or TRBV12-4 with TRBJ2-6; 7 bases agree with TRBD1. Trimming cost V 5 bases and J 0 bases; bases outside gene matches: 7. CDR3 size: 17 residues. The CDR3 protein is CASSPGQAGSGANVLTF. CDR3 sequence (DNA): TGTGCCAGCAGTCCAGGACAGGCAGGCTCTGGGGCCAACGTCCTGACTTTC.

This clonotype was counted a single time. The J gene is TRBJ2-1, the V gene TRBV5-1; no firm D call. From germline, CDR1 is SGHRS and CDR2 YFSETQ. The V gene lost 0 bases and the J gene lost 3 bases, with 10 bases spanning the gap. The CDR3 consists of 15 residues. The CDR3, as DNA: TGCGCCAGCAGCTTGGGGAATACGAACTACAATGAGCAGTTCTTC. It is translated as CASSLGNTNYNEQFF.

This clonotype showed up many times. J is TRBJ2-7 and V is TRBV6-2 or TRBV6-3, with no clear D. Germline V lookup: CDR1 MNHEY, CDR2 SVGEGT. Trimming took off 7 bases at V and 0 bases at J, with 7 bases between the two ends. The CDR3 contains 12 residues. The CDR3 DNA reads as TGTGCCAGCAAGTCGGACTCCTACGAGCAGTACTTC. This sequence encodes CASKSDSYEQYF.

This chain uses TRBV2 with TRBJ2-6; 10 nucleotides line up with TRBD2. Germline CDR1 and CDR2: SNHLY and FYNNEI. V dropped 1 base and J dropped 4; count of bases not matched to a gene: 13. The CDR3 sequence is 20 residues long. The CDR3 DNA reads as TGTGCCAGCAGTGAAGTCGCCTGGGCTAGCGGGAGTTCCGGGGCCAACGTCCTGACTTTC. Translated: CASSEVAWASGSSGANVLTF.

The gene calls are TRBV10-3 and TRBJ1-2; a weak D match, TRBD1 (5 bases). The V and J ends lost 6 bases and 4 bases respectively, with 12 bases between them. The CDR3 is 13 amino acids. Looked up from germline, CDR1 is ENHRY and CDR2 is SYGVKD. CDR3 in amino acids: CAISSGGSYGYTF. The DNA of the CDR3 is TGTGCCATCAGCTCCGGGGGGAGCTATGGCTACACCTTC.

This clonotype was detected only once. The rearrangement uses TRBV6-1 and TRBJ2-7, with TRBD1 as a possible D gene (6 bases). The germline gives CDR1 MNHNS, CDR2 SASEGT. The V and J ends lost 6 bases and 2 bases respectively, with 17 bases between them. This CDR3 comprises 15 residues. This CDR3 reads CASSENRVQTYEQYF. CDR3 nucleotides: TGTGCCAGCAGCGAGAACAGGGTTCAGACCTACGAGCAGTACTTC.

V gene TRBV20-1 combines with J gene TRBJ1-3, with D possibly matching TRBD1 (5 bases). V lost 7 bases and J lost 3, with 13 bases in between. Germline CDR1 and CDR2: DFQATT and SNEGSKA (reference sequence). The CDR3 is made up of 13 amino acids. In DNA form, the CDR3 reads TGCAGTGGTCTGACAGCGGGTGGAAACACCATATATTTT. It specifies CSGLTAGGNTIYF.

This clonotype was detected ten times or more. This chain uses TRBV7-6 with TRBJ2-7; no clear D gene. The CDR3 is 13 amino acids. CDR1 and CDR2 (germline): SGHVS, FNYEAQ. Trimming cost V 1 base and J 3 bases, with 7 bases left between them. The CDR3 bases are TGTGCCAGCAGCTTAGGGAGCGACTACGAGCAGTACTTC. This translates into CASSLGSDYEQYF.

This clonotype was picked up many times. J is TRBJ2-3 and V is TRBV20-1, with D possibly being TRBD2 (5 bases). Germline loops: CDR1 DFQATT, CDR2 SNEGSKA (reference sequence). V gave up 0 bases and J gave up 0 bases, with 13 bases separating them. The CDR3 is 16 residues long. Here the CDR3 reads CSARDPGKTSTDTQYF. CDR3 DNA: TGCAGTGCTAGAGATCCCGGGAAAACTAGCACAGATACGCAGTATTTT.

The rearrangement links TRBV6-5 to TRBJ1-3, with D possibly matching TRBD1 (6 bases). V was cut by 7 bases and J by 14 bases, with 15 bases left in between. This CDR3 region has 11 residues. Per germline, CDR1 MNHEY and CDR2 SVGAGI. The CDR3 spells CASTQGQTLYF. The CDR3 nucleotides are TGTGCCAGCACCCAGGGGCAGACTTTATATTTT.